The 32 T cell receptor beta chains in this list originate from one sample, sequenced in a study of shared clonotypes between healthy human individuals. Clones were sequenced by immunoSEQ multiplex PCR, and TCRdb holds only the in-frame ones, with some missing. The sample holds about 300,000 clones, less than 85% seen once. Sequencing was performed on memory CD4+ T cells sorted from blood. As to subset: CD45RA-negative fraction. These receptors were collected from a man under 40 in good health.

This clone was seen once. This sequence joins TRBV11-2 and TRBJ1-1, with TRBD1 as a possible D gene (5 bases). CDR1 is SGHAT, CDR2 FQNNGV, per germline. V lost 1 base, J lost 3 bases, and 9 bases lay in between. The CDR3 extends over 14 amino acids. The CDR3 coding sequence is TGTGCCAGCAGCTTAGTAACAGGCGACACTGAAGCTTTCTTT. Protein: CASSLVTGDTEAFF. Looking up the rest from reference TRBV11-2 and TRBJ1-1 gives the full variable domain: EAGVAQSPRYKIIEKRQSVAFWCNPISGHATLYWYQQILGQGPKLLIQFQNNGVVDDSQLPKDRFSAERLKGVDSTLKIQPAKLEDSAVYLCASSLVTGDTEAFFGQGTRLTVV.

This clone turned up a few times. The genes are TRBV4-1 and TRBJ2-7; TRBD2 agrees at 9 bases. The germline gives CDR1 MGHRA, CDR2 YSYEKL. The V gene end was trimmed by 3 bases and the J gene end by 3 bases; junction bases not matched to a gene: 6. The CDR3 contains 15 residues. The CDR3 DNA sequence: TGCGCCAGCAGCCAGGGGGGACTAGCCCGCTACGAGCAGTACTTC. This encodes CASSQGGLARYEQYF.

This clone was seen a few times. The CDR3 is CASSGGLAGVRYF. The CDR3 DNA follows: TGTGCCAGCAGCGGGGGACTAGCGGGAGTTAGGTACTTC. The chain combines TRBV5-4 with TRBJ2-7, with 14 positions matching TRBD2. Germline loops: CDR1 SGHNT, CDR2 YYREEE (reference sequence). V trimming: 4 bases; J trimming: 12 bases; junction bases outside the gene matches: 6. This CDR3 comprises 13 residues.

This clone showed up just once. In DNA, the CDR3 is TGTGCCAGCTCACCAGTCCGAGCGGGACTCACCGGGGAGCTGTTTTTT. Translation gives CASSPVRAGLTGELFF. The rearrangement links TRBV18 to TRBJ2-2; 7 bases line up with TRBD2. Per germline, CDR1 KGHSH and CDR2 LQKENI. The V gene end was trimmed by 2 bases and the J gene end by 4 bases; junction bases not matched to a gene: 7. The CDR3 has 16 amino acids.

The CDR3 bases are TGTGCCAGACGGACGTCTTCCTCCTATGGCTACACCTTC. As protein: CARRTSSSYGYTF. The genes are TRBV28 and TRBJ1-2; D is ambiguous. This CDR3 contains 13 residues. With 9 bases removed from V and 4 bases from J, the gap between germline ends came to 15 bases. Germline V gives CDR1 MDHEN, CDR2 SYDVKM.

V usage is TRBV6-1 and J usage is TRBJ2-7; 8 bases are a match to TRBD1. V lost 3 bases to trimming and J lost 4 bases; unmatched junction nucleotides: 5. Germline V lookup: CDR1 MNHNS, CDR2 SASEGT. This CDR3 is built from 14 residues. The CDR3 nucleotides are TGTGCCAGCAGTGACTGGACAGGGATATACGAGCAGTACTTC. Protein: CASSDWTGIYEQYF.

CDR3 sequence (DNA): TGTGCCAGCAGCTTAGGCGGGACAAGCTCCTACGAGCAGTACTTC. Translating it yields CASSLGGTSSYEQYF. The rearrangement joins TRBV7-8 to TRBJ2-7; D could derive from TRBD1 or TRBD2 (6 bases each). V lost 1 base, J lost 0 bases, and 10 bases lay in between. The CDR3 loop spans 15 amino acids. Per the germline V gene, CDR1 is SGHVS and CDR2 is FQNEAQ.

The chain links TRBV30 to TRBJ1-2; 9 bases match TRBD1. Germline V lookup: CDR1 GTSNPN, CDR2 SVGIG (reference sequence). This CDR3 spans 13 amino acids. V shed 5 bases, J shed 4 bases, and the junction held 5 bases outside the gene matches. The CDR3 sequence: CAWGQGQGYGYTF. For the CDR3, the DNA is TGTGCCTGGGGACAGGGGCAGGGCTATGGCTACACCTTC.

This clone has a handful of counts. This chain's CDR3 is CASSGGFRTDTQYF. The CDR3 region has the DNA TGTGCCAGCAGTGGGGGGTTTAGGACAGATACGCAGTATTTT. The chain combines TRBV28 with TRBJ2-3, with a tentative D call TRBD2 (6 bases). CDR1 is MDHEN, CDR2 SYDVKM, per germline. The ends were cut back, 5 bases at V and 3 bases at J, with 12 bases in the middle. The CDR3 loop spans 14 amino acids.

The chain combines TRBV23-1 with TRBJ1-2; D remains ambiguous. TRBV23-1 is reported as an ORF; its role is uncertain. Trimming took 7 bases from V and 0 from J, leaving 15 bases between them. The CDR3 has 15 amino acids. This CDR3 reads CASTLREFTNYGYTF. The CDR3 nucleotides read TGCGCCAGCACCCTAAGGGAGTTTACTAACTATGGCTACACCTTC.

V is TRBV7-9 and J is TRBJ1-5; D not certain. The CDR3 is 13 residues long. CDR1 and CDR2 from the germline V gene are SEHNR and FQNEAQ (reference sequence). The germline V and J ends were trimmed by 1 base and 6 bases, with 7 bases remaining between them. The CDR3 spells CASSLGVGQPQHF. In DNA form, the CDR3 reads TGTGCCAGCAGCTTAGGGGTGGGTCAGCCCCAGCATTTT.

The rearrangement links TRBV21-1 to TRBJ1-5. TRBV21-1 is reported as a pseudogene. The CDR3 length is 13 residues. This CDR3 reads CASRKGLGQPQHF. Written as DNA, the CDR3 is TGTGCCAGCAGAAAGGGATTAGGTCAGCCCCAGCATTTT.

The chain recombines TRBV27 with TRBJ1-1; D might be TRBD1 (5 bases). Germline V gene lookup returns CDR1 MNHEY and CDR2 SMNVEV (reference sequence). The CDR3 consists of 14 residues. Deletions cut 5 bases from V and 2 bases from J, with 12 bases between. CDR3 loop: CASSPLGENTEAFF. The CDR3 DNA sequence: TGTGCCAGCAGTCCTTTAGGGGAAAACACTGAAGCTTTCTTT.

The sample holds a few counts of this clone. The chain combines TRBV7-2 with TRBJ2-3; a possible D gene is TRBD2 (5 bases). Germline V gene lookup returns CDR1 SGHTA and CDR2 FQGNSA. Trimming took 6 bases from V and 4 from J, leaving 11 bases between them. CDR3 length: 13 amino acids. CDR3 region: CASRLSGADTQYF. The CDR3 DNA is TGTGCCAGCAGGTTGTCCGGGGCAGATACGCAGTATTTT. The whole variable domain, filled in from reference TRBV7-2 and TRBJ2-3, reads GAGVSQSPSNKVTEKGKDVELRCDPISGHTALYWYRQSLGQGLEFLIYFQGNSAPDKSGLPSDRFSAERTGGSVSTLTIQRTQQEDSAVYLCASRLSGADTQYFGPGTRLTVL.

This chain connects TRBV15 to TRBJ1-2, with D unresolved. V lost 5 bases and J 7 bases, leaving 14 bases between the germline ends. Germline lookup yields CDR1 LNHNV and CDR2 YYDKDF (reference sequence). The CDR3 is made up of 13 amino acids. The CDR3 sequence is CATSRRTAGGYTF. CDR3 nucleotide sequence: TGTGCCACCAGCCGACGTACCGCGGGTGGCTACACCTTC.

V usage is TRBV5-1 and J usage is TRBJ1-2, with TRBD1 matching 8 bases. The junction had 20 bases not matched to a gene; V was cut back by 4 bases and J by 9 bases. The CDR3 totals 17 residues. The V gene's germline CDR1 is SGHRS and CDR2 YFSETQ. CDR3 protein: CASSPTPPGGSTGSYTF. CDR3 DNA: TGCGCCAGCAGCCCTACACCCCCAGGGGGCTCTACCGGGAGCTACACCTTC.

The genes are TRBV7-4 and TRBJ2-1, with TRBD2 matching 8 bases. The CDR3 length is 20 residues. Germline CDR1 SGHVT, CDR2 SQSDAQ. V lost 6 bases to trimming and J lost 2 bases; unmatched junction nucleotides: 21. The CDR3 sequence is CASRRVGPGFGGGPYNEQFF. The CDR3 DNA reads as TGTGCCAGCAGGCGGGTGGGCCCAGGGTTCGGCGGGGGGCCCTACAATGAGCAGTTCTTC.

The rearrangement uses TRBV6-1 and TRBJ1-1; D might be TRBD1 (5 bases). This CDR3 contains 15 residues. Between the trimmed V and J ends, which lost 2 bases and 4 bases, there was a span of 14 bases. Germline V gives CDR1 MNHNS, CDR2 SASEGT. CDR3 sequence (DNA): TGTGCCAGCAGTGAATGGGGGATGATACCCACTGAAGCTTTCTTT. Its translation is CASSEWGMIPTEAFF.

Only a few counts were recorded for this clone. CDR3 DNA sequence: TGTGCCAGCAGCTTAGAGGGTTCTGGCTACACCTTC. Encoded protein: CASSLEGSGYTF. The chain couples TRBV7-2 to TRBJ1-2; D gene ambiguous. The V gene lost 1 base and the J gene lost 7 bases, with 7 bases spanning the gap. CDR1 is SGHTA and CDR2 is FQGNSA in the germline V gene. This CDR3 is 12 amino acids long. Full variable domain (remainder filled in from reference TRBV7-2 and TRBJ1-2): GAGVSQSPSNKVTEKGKDVELRCDPISGHTALYWYRQSLGQGLEFLIYFQGNSAPDKSGLPSDRFSAERTGGSVSTLTIQRTQQEDSAVYLCASSLEGSGYTFGSGTRLTVV.

The V gene is TRBV21-1, the J gene TRBJ1-3; TRBD1 is the table's D call and was not checked against the DNA. TRBV21-1 is noted as a pseudogene. CDR3 length equals 17 residues. CDR3 nucleotide sequence: TGTGCCAGCAGCAAATTTGGAGATGGACAGGGCCGGAACACCATATATTTT. This codes for CASSKFGDGQGRNTIYF.

The V and J genes are TRBV27 and TRBJ1-2; possible D gene TRBD1, 5 bases. The germline V gene encodes CDR1 MNHEY and CDR2 SMNVEV (reference sequence). V was cut by 10 bases and J by 8 bases, with 20 bases left in between. The CDR3 runs to 13 residues. The CDR3 is CATAGGIGQGYTF. CDR3 coding DNA: TGTGCCACCGCGGGGGGAATAGGTCAGGGCTACACCTTC.

This clone has only a few counts. V gene TRBV7-3 combines with J gene TRBJ1-1, with unresolved D. CDR3 length: 13 residues. V was cut by 6 bases and J by 4 bases, with 12 bases left in between. The V gene's germline CDR1 is SGHTA and CDR2 FQGTGA. CDR3 DNA sequence: TGTGCCAGCAGTGAAAGCCGAGGCACTGAAGCTTTCTTT. Its translation is CASSESRGTEAFF. Looking up the rest from reference TRBV7-3 and TRBJ1-1 gives the full variable domain: GAGVSQTPSNKVTEKGKYVELRCDPISGHTALYWYRQSLGQGPEFLIYFQGTGAADDSGLPNDRFFAVRPEGSVSTLKIQRTERGDSAVYLCASSESRGTEAFFGQGTRLTVV.

The V gene is TRBV5-6, the J gene TRBJ1-1, with D unclear. V was pared by 1 base and J by 8 bases, with 12 bases between. There are 13 residues in the CDR3. CDR1 is SGHDT and CDR2 is YYEEEE in the germline V gene. CDR3 amino acids: CASSLPAVPEAFF. The CDR3 coding sequence is TGTGCCAGCAGCTTGCCGGCCGTACCAGAAGCTTTCTTT.

The V gene is TRBV5-1, the J gene TRBJ2-1, with D perhaps matching TRBD2 (5 bases). Germline V gene sequence: CDR1 SGHRS, CDR2 YFSETQ. The CDR3 has 14 amino acids. V was clipped by 0 bases and J by 5 bases, with 9 bases between them. This CDR3 reads CASSLGGLHNEQFF. CDR3 in DNA: TGCGCCAGCAGCTTGGGAGGGCTCCACAATGAGCAGTTCTTC.

This chain joins TRBV29-1 and TRBJ2-5; TRBD1 aligns across 10 bases. This CDR3 is built from 14 residues. The V and J ends lost 1 base and 6 bases, in that order; junction bases with no gene match: 5. Per the germline V gene, CDR1 is SQVTM and CDR2 is ANQGSEA. The CDR3 spells CSVEGGQGGKTQYF. The DNA of the CDR3 is TGCAGCGTTGAAGGAGGACAGGGGGGCAAGACCCAGTACTTC. Variable domain in full (rest from reference TRBV29-1 and TRBJ2-5): SAVISQKPSRDICQRGTSLTIQCQVDSQVTMMFWYRQQPGQSLTLIATANQGSEATYESGFVIDKFPISRPNLTFSTLTVSNMSPEDSSIYLCSVEGGQGGKTQYFGPGTRLLVL.

This clone was observed at least ten times. This sequence joins TRBV9 and TRBJ2-1; 10 bases match TRBD2. Germline CDR1 reads SGDLS; CDR2 reads YYNGEE. Unmatched junction bases numbered 7, after V lost 6 bases and J lost 4 bases. The CDR3 is 15 amino acids. CDR3 sequence reads: CASTRAGGPYNEQFF. The CDR3 region has the DNA TGTGCCAGCACCCGAGCGGGAGGGCCGTACAATGAGCAGTTCTTC. Complete variable domain (other parts from reference TRBV9 and TRBJ2-1): DSGVTQTPKHLITATGQRVTLRCSPRSGDLSVYWYQQSLDQGLQFLIQYYNGEERAKGNILERFSAQQFPDLHSELNLSSLELGDSALYFCASTRAGGPYNEQFFGPGTRLTVL.

The V gene is TRBV28, the J gene TRBJ1-1, with 7 bases that match TRBD1. Germline V gives CDR1 MDHEN, CDR2 SYDVKM. The CDR3 length is 14 residues. Trimming took 4 bases from V and 8 from J; bases not matched to a gene: 10. The CDR3 DNA is TGTGCCAGCAGTTATCCGGGTACGGACAGGGAAGCTTTCTTT. It codes for CASSYPGTDREAFF.

This chain uses TRBV15 with TRBJ2-7; 9 bases fit TRBD2. V was pared by 2 bases and J by 6 bases, with 5 bases of the junction left unmatched. The CDR3 length is 14 residues. Germline V gives CDR1 LNHNV, CDR2 YYDKDF (reference sequence). The CDR3 protein is CATSRPWREGEQYF. The CDR3 DNA is TGTGCCACCAGCAGACCTTGGCGGGAGGGCGAGCAGTACTTC.

This rearrangement joins TRBV5-6 to TRBJ2-3; 7 nucleotides line up with TRBD2. This CDR3 contains 14 residues. With V trimmed by 0 bases and J by 4 bases, 2 bases remained unmatched. CDR1 and CDR2 (germline): SGHDT, YYEEEE. CDR3 in amino acids: CASSLASGADTQYF. The CDR3 region has the DNA TGTGCCAGCAGCTTGGCTAGCGGTGCAGATACGCAGTATTTT.

This chain joins TRBV5-1 and TRBJ2-2; TRBD2 aligns across 7 bases. The ends lost 1 base at V and 6 bases at J; junction bases unmatched: 9. Germline lookup yields CDR1 SGHRS and CDR2 YFSETQ. The CDR3 contains 16 residues. Here the CDR3 DNA reads TGCGCCAGCAGCTTGAGGGGCGGGAGCACGTCCGGGGAGCTGTTTTTT. Translation gives CASSLRGGSTSGELFF.

The chain's CDR3 is CASSPSIYRTSEKGNEQFF. The CDR3 DNA is TGTGCCAGCAGCCCCTCCATTTACCGGACTAGCGAGAAGGGCAATGAGCAGTTCTTC. The chain recombines TRBV14 with TRBJ2-1, with 9 bases identical to TRBD2. Looked up from germline, CDR1 is SGHDN and CDR2 is FVKESK. V lost 4 bases, J lost 6 bases, and 19 bases stayed unmatched. CDR3 size: 19 residues.

The V call is TRBV5-1, the J call TRBJ1-5; D unclear. This CDR3 spans 14 amino acids. From germline, CDR1 is SGHRS and CDR2 YFSETQ. V was trimmed by 2 bases and J by 5 bases, leaving 11 bases between them. The CDR3 DNA is TGCGCCAGCAGCTTAACTGGGTTTGATCAGCCCCAGCATTTT. Its protein product is CASSLTGFDQPQHF.